These T cell receptor beta chains were read from a single sample in a study of post-analysis software for immune sequencing data. One entry per CDR3 protein, called by TCRdb with MiXCR from the PCR reads. The data contain about 430,000 distinct CDR3 sequences, about 39% of them seen just once; the ten biggest clones take up about 8%. Sequencing input: blood. All receptors derive from a girl aged 2-10 years with multiple sclerosis. CDR3s include the opening cysteine and the closing phenylalanine or tryptophan. The D gene is left open where the match is weak. Part of the rows lack a size; the others show once, few, many or a class for expanded clones.

clone_size,j_call,v_call,d_call,cdr3_nt,cdr3_aa
-,TRBJ2-1,TRBV28,-,TGTGCCAGCAGTTTCCGATCCGGGACAGAGCAGTTCTTC,CASSFRSGTEQFF
-,TRBJ2-1,TRBV9,-,TGTGCCAGCAGCGTAGCGACGGGGGCAATCTACAATGAGCAGTTCTTC,CASSVATGAIYNEQFF
-,TRBJ2-7,TRBV7-2,TRBD2,TGTGCCAGCAGCGTCATAGCGGGAGGGCGAGCCGAGCAGTACTTC,CASSVIAGGRAEQYF
-,TRBJ2-7,TRBV20-1,-,TGCAGTGCCGGCGGGACCCCTTCCTACGAGCAGTACTTC,CSAGGTPSYEQYF
-,TRBJ2-3,TRBV7-8,TRBD1,TGTGCCAGCTCCCCACACGATCGACAGGGGACGCAGTATTTT,CASSPHDRQGTQYF
-,TRBJ2-3,TRBV7-3,TRBD1,TGTGCCAGCAGCTACCGGGACAGGGGGCAGGTGGATACGCAGTATTTT,CASSYRDRGQVDTQYF
few,TRBJ1-1,TRBV6-5,-,TGTGCCAGCAGTTCCGACAGGAACACTGAAGCTTTCTTT,CASSSDRNTEAFF
many,TRBJ2-7,TRBV29-1,-,TGCAGCGTCGCCGGACAGCGATCTTCCTACGAGCAGTACTTC,CSVAGQRSSYEQYF
-,TRBJ2-3,TRBV6-5,-,TGTGCCAGCTTTCCGACAGGGTGGGGAGGTACGCAGTATTTT,CASFPTGWGGTQYF
once,TRBJ1-6,TRBV4-1,-,TGCGCCGCAGCAAAGGAGGGGATGTTTAATTCACCCCTCCACTTT,CAAAKEGMFNSPLHF
-,TRBJ1-1,TRBV5-1,-,TGCGCCAGCAGCTTGATGGGGTGGACTGAAGCTTTCTTT,CASSLMGWTEAFF
-,TRBJ2-4,TRBV12-3/TRBV12-4,-,TGTGCCAGCAGTTTCGTAGGGGTGAACATTCAGTACTTC,CASSFVGVNIQYF
few,TRBJ2-3,TRBV9,-,TGTGCCAGCAGCGTATCCCGAAGACCAGATACGCAGTATTTT,CASSVSRRPDTQYF
few,TRBJ1-5,TRBV15,TRBD1,TGTGCCACCAGCAGACTTAGGACAGGGCAGGGCAATCAGCCCCAGCATTTT,CATSRLRTGQGNQPQHF
-,TRBJ2-3,TRBV10-3,-,TGTGCCATCAGGGCCGGGCAGGGGTCGAGCACAGATACGCAGTATTTT,CAIRAGQGSSTDTQYF
-,TRBJ2-3,TRBV7-9,-,TGTGCCAGCACCCATCGTGGAGTCGCAGATACGCAGTATTTT,CASTHRGVADTQYF
few,TRBJ2-1,TRBV9,-,TGTGCCAGCAGCGTTACTGCAGGGGGGGAGCCCTACAATGAGCAGTTCTTC,CASSVTAGGEPYNEQFF
few,TRBJ2-7,TRBV28,-,TGTGCCAGCAGTTTTGCAGGGGACCACTACGAGCAGTACTTC,CASSFAGDHYEQYF
few,TRBJ2-1,TRBV6-2/TRBV6-3,TRBD2,TGTGCCAGCAGTTGGACTAGCGGGAGCTTTGAGCAGTTCTTC,CASSWTSGSFEQFF
-,TRBJ2-7,TRBV5-1,-,TGCGCCAGCAGCCCCCTAGTAGGGAACCCCTACGAGCAGTACTTC,CASSPLVGNPYEQYF
-,TRBJ2-7,TRBV4-2,TRBD1,TGTGCCAGCAGTAAAGCGACAGGGGAGATCTACGAGCAGTACTTC,CASSKATGEIYEQYF
few,TRBJ2-1,TRBV20-1,-,TGCAGTGCTAGAGCAGGCCAACAGGGGCAGTTCTTC,CSARAGQQGQFF
-,TRBJ2-1,TRBV7-9,-,TGTGCCAGCAGCTTAGGGGGGACTGCCGACCTTAGTGAGCAGTTCTTC,CASSLGGTADLSEQFF
few,TRBJ1-2,TRBV2,TRBD1,TGTGCCAGCAGGACAGGGGGCGCGGACTATGGCTACACCTTC,CASRTGGADYGYTF
-,TRBJ2-3,TRBV5-1,TRBD2,TGCGCCAGCAGCTTTCCTAGCGGGGACGCGACAGATACGCAGTATTTT,CASSFPSGDATDTQYF
-,TRBJ2-1,TRBV25-1,-,TGTGCCAGCAGTCAACTTCGGGACGTCCACTACAATGAGCAGTTCTTC,CASSQLRDVHYNEQFF
-,TRBJ2-3,TRBV6-5,TRBD2,TGTGCCAGCAGTTACAGGGGTCCTAGCGGGAGGATCGCAGATACGCAGTATTTT,CASSYRGPSGRIADTQYF
few,TRBJ2-1,TRBV4-3,-,TGCGCCAGCAGCCAAGTCGAGGTTAGCGGTAATGAGCAGTTCTTC,CASSQVEVSGNEQFF
-,TRBJ2-1,TRBV7-8,TRBD2,TGTGCCAGCAGCTCCGAGCGGGGCTCCAATGAGCAGTTCTTC,CASSSERGSNEQFF
-,TRBJ2-5,TRBV5-1,TRBD2,TGCGCCAGCAGCTCCGGGGGACTAGCGGGAGTAGAGACCCAGTACTTC,CASSSGGLAGVETQYF
-,TRBJ2-7,TRBV28,-,TGTGCCAGCAGCCCCGCGGACATTTCCTACGAGCAGTACTTC,CASSPADISYEQYF
few,TRBJ2-1,TRBV5-6,-,TGTGCCAGCAGCTTGGGCTCCGTTAAATACAATGAGCAGTTCTTC,CASSLGSVKYNEQFF
-,TRBJ2-7,TRBV7-2,TRBD1,TGTGCCAGCAGCCTATCCGGGACAGCCTTTCCCGTCGACGAGCAGTACTTC,CASSLSGTAFPVDEQYF
-,TRBJ2-7,TRBV10-3,-,TGTGCCATCAGTAGAACTAAAGCGGAGTACGAGCAGTACTTC,CAISRTKAEYEQYF
few,TRBJ2-5,TRBV7-3,-,TGTGCCAGCAGCTTGCTCGCAGGGCGGGAGACCCAGTACTTC,CASSLLAGRETQYF
-,TRBJ2-7,TRBV6-4,TRBD1,TGTGCCACCGGGGACAGGACATCCTACGAGCAGTACTTC,CATGDRTSYEQYF
-,TRBJ1-5,TRBV12-3/TRBV12-4,-,TGTGCCAGCAGCTTAGAGGACAGTTATCAGCCCCAGCATTTT,CASSLEDSYQPQHF
few,TRBJ2-7,TRBV7-8,TRBD2,TGTGCCAGCAGCGGACTAGCGGGAGGGAGCTCCTACGAGCAGTACTTC,CASSGLAGGSSYEQYF
few,TRBJ2-3,TRBV7-2,-,TGTGCCAGCAGCTTAGGCCGGACGCCAAGGGATACGCAGTATTTT,CASSLGRTPRDTQYF
few,TRBJ2-6,TRBV12-3/TRBV12-4,-,TGTGCCAGCAGGCAACCTTGGGACTCTGGGGCCAACGTCCTGACTTTC,CASRQPWDSGANVLTF
-,TRBJ1-5,TRBV7-6,-,TGTGCCAGCAGCTTAGCGGTGGGGCAGCCCCAGCATTTT,CASSLAVGQPQHF
-,TRBJ2-5,TRBV5-1,TRBD2,TGCGCCAGCAGCTTGGAGTCTAGCGGGGGCCAAGAGACCCAGTACTTC,CASSLESSGGQETQYF
-,TRBJ2-7,TRBV7-9,-,TGTGCCAGCAGCCTGGGCGGGGTGAACGAGCAGTACTTC,CASSLGGVNEQYF
-,TRBJ2-7,TRBV28,TRBD2,TGTGCCAGCAGCCCTGGACTAGCGGGGGGCCTGTACGAGCAGTACTTC,CASSPGLAGGLYEQYF
-,TRBJ2-6,TRBV4-1,TRBD1,TGCGCCAGCAGCCCTCAGGGACAGGGGACGATCTCTGGGGCCAACGTCCTGACTTTC,CASSPQGQGTISGANVLTF
few,TRBJ2-1,TRBV7-7,TRBD2,TGTGCTAGCGGTGACGGGAGGGCACAGTTCTTC,CASGDGRAQFF
-,TRBJ2-7,TRBV7-2,-,TGTGCCAGCAGCTTAGACAGGGCCACCTCCTACGAGCAGTACTTC,CASSLDRATSYEQYF
few,TRBJ2-5,TRBV9,TRBD2,TGTGCCAGCAGCGCGGGGACTAGCGGAAGACAAGAGACCCAGTACTTC,CASSAGTSGRQETQYF
once,TRBJ2-3,TRBV7-3,-,TGTGCCAGCAGCTTAACTTTTCTAGGTGGAGGGGAAGATACGCGGTATTTT,CASSLTFLGGGEDTRYF
-,TRBJ2-3,TRBV5-1,-,TGCGCCAGCAGCTTGGCCGGGGCAATCTCAGATACGCAGTATTTT,CASSLAGAISDTQYF
-,TRBJ2-1,TRBV10-3,TRBD2,TGTGCCATCCGACTAGCGGGAGGAAATGGGCAGTTCTTC,CAIRLAGGNGQFF
few,TRBJ2-7,TRBV3-1,-,TGTGCCAGCAGCCCACACTCCTTCCCCCGGAACGAGCAGTACTTC,CASSPHSFPRNEQYF
few,TRBJ2-7,TRBV27,-,TGTGCCAGCAGGCCAATTGGACAGCTGCACTCCTACGAGCAGTACTTC,CASRPIGQLHSYEQYF